A selection of T cell receptor beta chains follows, all from one sample in a study of blood T cells in healthy people across ages. TCRdb reprocessed the 5' RACE reads via MiXCR and lists one record per CDR3 protein. The top ten clones hold about 18% of a sample with 870,000 or so distinct CDR3 sequences, 25% to 30% of them seen once. The sequenced sample was blood. The receptors originated from a woman at least 80 years old in good health. Each CDR3 is given with its conserved first and last residue. The D gene is left open where the match is weak. Size is omitted from some rows. Given values are once, few, many or a class for expanded clones.

few	NA	TRBV4-3	TRBJ2-2	TGCGCCAGCAGCCAATACCCCGGGACGGGTACCGGGGAGCTGTTTTTT	CASSQYPGTGTGELFF
NA	NA	TRBV10-2	TRBJ2-6	TGCGCCAGCAGTGAGTCGTTGGGAACTGGGGCCAACGTCCTGACTTTC	CASSESLGTGANVLTF
NA	NA	TRBV5-1	TRBJ1-1	TGCGCCAGCAGCTCCCTTAAGGGGAGCACTGAAGCTTTCTTT	CASSSLKGSTEAFF
many	TRBD2	TRBV20-1	TRBJ2-3	TGCAGTGCTAGACTGCTAGCGGGGGCGGCAGATACGCAGTATTTT	CSARLLAGAADTQYF
NA	NA	TRBV29-1	TRBJ2-5	TGCAGCGTTGAAGTGGACAGTCAAGAGACCCAGTACTTC	CSVEVDSQETQYF
many	NA	TRBV6-5	TRBJ2-7	TGTGCCAGCGCCGGGGGAATCTACGAGCAGTACTTC	CASAGGIYEQYF
many	NA	TRBV29-1	TRBJ2-3	TGCAGCGTTGTGGAAAGGTGGGATACAGATACGCAGTATTTT	CSVVERWDTDTQYF
NA	NA	TRBV7-2	TRBJ2-1	TGTGCCAGCAGCTTAGCGGGGTCAGGCCGTTACAATGAGCAGTTCTTC	CASSLAGSGRYNEQFF
NA	TRBD1	TRBV30	TRBJ1-4	TGTGCCCGGGGACAGGGATGGGAAAAACTGTTTTTT	CARGQGWEKLFF
many	TRBD1	TRBV20-1	TRBJ2-1	TGCAGTGCAACCCCGGGACAGGGGTTTCGTGAGCAGTTCTTC	CSATPGQGFREQFF
NA	NA	TRBV2	TRBJ2-3	TGTGCCAGCAGCCCCGACAGGGAGGCAGATACGCAGTATTTT	CASSPDREADTQYF
many	NA	TRBV20-1	TRBJ2-6	TGCAGTGCTAGAGTGGGGGCTTATGGGGCCAACGTCCTGACTTTC	CSARVGAYGANVLTF
NA	NA	TRBV5-1	TRBJ2-7	TGCGCCAGCAGCTTGGTCGGCGGCAGGGCAAGCTACGAGCAGTACTTC	CASSLVGGRASYEQYF
NA	NA	TRBV6-2/TRBV6-3	TRBJ2-7	TGTGCCAGCAAAACAGGACTGAACCCCTACGAGCAGTACTTC	CASKTGLNPYEQYF
many	NA	TRBV27	TRBJ2-3	TGTGCCAGCAGGATACATTTGAACACAGATACGCAGTATTTT	CASRIHLNTDTQYF
many	TRBD1	TRBV5-1	TRBJ1-1	TGCGCCAGCAGCACACGGGACAGGGGATATAAGAACACTGAAGCTTTCTTT	CASSTRDRGYKNTEAFF